The rows below give T cell receptor beta chains drawn from one sample of a study of blood T cell repertoires in COVID-19. The data were produced by immunoSEQ multiplex PCR, yet TCRdb's version contains in-frame clones alone and is incomplete. The sample shows around 340,000 clones, approximately 86% of them seen only once. Sequencing used PBMCs or T cells enriched from blood (not recorded which). The receptors originated from a woman aged 40 to 50 with acute COVID-19. CDR3s include the opening cysteine and the closing phenylalanine or tryptophan. Each record gives: D gene, J gene, clone size, V gene, CDR3 DNA, CDR3 protein. The D gene is left open where the match is weak. Size is omitted from some rows. Given values are once, few, many or a class for expanded clones.

NA,TRBJ2-7,NA,TRBV19,TGTGCCAGTAGTCCCCGGGCGGGGAAAAGCTCCTACGAGCAGTACTTC,CASSPRAGKSSYEQYF
TRBD1,TRBJ2-2,NA,TRBV7-9,TGTGCCAGCAGCCGGGGACAGGGGGTGATCGGGGAGCTGTTTTTT,CASSRGQGVIGELFF
NA,TRBJ1-2,NA,TRBV11-2,TGTGCCAGCAGCTTAGATTTAGGAGGTGGCTACACCTTC,CASSLDLGGGYTF
TRBD1,TRBJ1-2,NA,TRBV7-2,TGTGCCAGCAGCTTAACGGGGACAGGCCGCCTATTTGATGGCTACACCTTC,CASSLTGTGRLFDGYTF
TRBD2,TRBJ2-1,NA,TRBV5-1,TGCGCCAGCAGCTCAGGACTAGCGGGAGGGCATAATGAGCAGTTCTTC,CASSSGLAGGHNEQFF
TRBD1,TRBJ1-5,NA,TRBV18,TGTGCCAGCTCACCGGGACAGGGGAATCAGCCCCAGCATTTT,CASSPGQGNQPQHF
NA,TRBJ1-1,NA,TRBV6-6,TGTGCCAGCAGTCAGAACTCCAATTACTTCATGAACACTGAAGCTTTCTTT,CASSQNSNYFMNTEAFF
TRBD1,TRBJ2-1,NA,TRBV5-1,TGCGCCAGCAGCTTCCGACAGGGTACAAATGAGCAGTTCTTC,CASSFRQGTNEQFF
NA,TRBJ1-1,NA,TRBV6-4,TGTGCCAGCAGTCCCCAGGGAGGAGGCACTGAAGCTTTCTTT,CASSPQGGGTEAFF
NA,TRBJ1-5,NA,TRBV20-1,TGCAGTGCTAGTTCCGGGAGGTTGGGCAATCAGCCCCAGCATTTT,CSASSGRLGNQPQHF
NA,TRBJ2-7,NA,TRBV12-3/TRBV12-4,TGTGCCAGCAGCCCCGGAGGCAGGTACGAGCAGTACTTC,CASSPGGRYEQYF
NA,TRBJ2-1,many,TRBV10-1,TGCGCCAGCACGTCACGTCGTGGGCCCGACACCAATGAGCAGTTCTTC,CASTSRRGPDTNEQFF
NA,TRBJ1-4,NA,TRBV4-3,TGCGCCAGCAGCCAAGATTCCCGCCGTCCCGGGGAAAAACTGTTTTTT,CASSQDSRRPGEKLFF
TRBD1,TRBJ1-2,NA,TRBV3-1/TRBV3-2,TGTGCCAGCAGCCAACCCTCCGGGACAGGGGGAGATGGCTACACCTTC,CASSQPSGTGGDGYTF
TRBD1,TRBJ2-1,NA,TRBV27,TGTGCCAGCAGTTGGGTGGGGTTGGGACAGGGGAATGAGCAGTTCTTC,CASSWVGLGQGNEQFF
NA,TRBJ2-1,NA,TRBV5-1,TGCGCCAGCAGTAAGAGTTCCTACAATGAGCAGTTCTTC,CASSKSSYNEQFF
TRBD2,TRBJ2-5,NA,TRBV7-9,TGTGCCAGCAGCCCTCGACCTAGCGGGCGGGAGACCCAGTACTTC,CASSPRPSGRETQYF
TRBD1,TRBJ2-3,NA,TRBV11-2,TGTGCCAGCAGCTTAGGGACAGGGGTCCAACCACACACAGATACGCAGTATTTT,CASSLGTGVQPHTDTQYF
NA,TRBJ1-3,once,TRBV3-1/TRBV3-2,TGTGCCAGCAGCCAAGGACAACTCTCTGGAAACACCATATATTTT,CASSQGQLSGNTIYF
NA,TRBJ1-1,NA,TRBV6-2/TRBV6-3,TGTGCCAGCAGTTCTCGGGGCACTGAAGCTTTCTTT,CASSSRGTEAFF
TRBD2,TRBJ2-2,NA,TRBV24-1,TGTGCCACCAGTGATAGCGGGAGAGGGAACACCGGGGAGCTGTTTTTT,CATSDSGRGNTGELFF
NA,TRBJ2-7,NA,TRBV5-4,TGTGCCAGCAGCCAAGGGGGGGATACCCCCTACGAGCAGTACTTC,CASSQGGDTPYEQYF
TRBD2,TRBJ2-1,NA,TRBV11-2,TGTGCCAGCAGCTTAGAGCCTAGCGGGGCAGGGCAGTTCTTC,CASSLEPSGAGQFF
NA,TRBJ2-1,NA,TRBV18,TGTGCCAGCTCACCAGAGGTAGCGGACACAAAGGGGCGGTTCTTC,CASSPEVADTKGRFF
NA,TRBJ1-5,NA,TRBV28,TGTGCCAGCAGTTTTTTGTGGATCAGTGGGGGGAGCAATCAGCCCCAGCATTTT,CASSFLWISGGSNQPQHF
TRBD1,TRBJ2-2,few,TRBV19,TGTGCCAGTAGTATCGACAGGGCCACCGGGGAGCTGTTTTTT,CASSIDRATGELFF
TRBD1,TRBJ1-2,NA,TRBV6-5,TGTGCCAGCAGTTCAGGGACAGGGAGATCCTATGGCTACACCTTC,CASSSGTGRSYGYTF
TRBD1,TRBJ2-7,NA,TRBV10-3,TGTGCCATCAGGGGGACAACAGGGGGCGCTTTGGACTTC,CAIRGTTGGALDF
TRBD2,TRBJ2-4,NA,TRBV19,TGTGCCAGTAGTATAGAGGGGGGGACGTCGAGAAACATTCAGTACTTC,CASSIEGGTSRNIQYF
NA,TRBJ1-2,NA,TRBV6-5,TGTGCCAGCAGTTACGAGATCTATGGCTACACCTTC,CASSYEIYGYTF
TRBD1,TRBJ1-1,NA,TRBV7-3,TGTGCCAGCAGCGCGACAGGGACCACTGAAGCTTTCTTT,CASSATGTTEAFF